This T cell receptor (beta chain) was captured in a study of cytomegalovirus exposure and HLA in healthy donors. The PCR made use of 60 Vbeta and 13 Jbeta primers. Assay used: immunoSEQ multiplex PCR; TCRdb lists only in-frame clones, some missing. The sample has fewer than 250,000 clones; about four fifths are singletons. The table lists this clone with a count of one. Trimming shortened V by 1 base and J by 4 bases, and 16 bases separated the two germline ends. The CDR3 consists of 16 residues. CDR1 is KGHSH and CDR2 is LQKENI in the germline V gene. The sequencing input was PBMCs. The TCR was taken from a man aged 40-49 years in good health and CMV-seropositive. V usage is TRBV18 and J usage is TRBJ2-5, with TRBD1 as a possible D gene (5 bases). CDR3 protein: CASSPRKGRGGETQYF. The CDR3 DNA sequence: TGTGCCAGCTCACCACGGAAGGGTAGGGGTGGAGAGACCCAGTACTTC.